This T cell receptor (beta chain) emerged from a study of blood T cell repertoires in COVID-19. Authors' analysis steps: Amplification from reference gene primers served as the basis for estimated nucleated cell counts. Some clones are missing from TCRdb's copy, which holds only in-frame ones; the method was immunoSEQ multiplex PCR. V and J calls and clone size are copied from that table; D and trimming were computed from the DNA. The table shows approximately 140,000 clones, with less than 80% occurring only once. The V gene's germline CDR1 is SGDLS and CDR2 YYNGEE. This CDR3 contains 15 residues. Trimming stripped 4 bases from V and 5 bases from J, with 19 bases between.

The chain links TRBV9 to TRBJ2-7, with D possibly TRBD2 on 6 matching bases. The TCR originated in a man aged 60 to 75 with acute or convalescent COVID-19. The source material was peripheral blood. Written as DNA, the CDR3 is TGTGCCAGCAGCTTAGGCGGGATAAACGGCGACGAGCAGTACTTC. Its translation is CASSLGGINGDEQYF.